A single sample is the source of the 28 T cell receptor beta chains below, sequenced in a study of shared clonotypes between healthy human individuals. CD8 cells regarded as naive lacked CD45RO, were positively chosen for CCR7, and omitted terminally differentiated effector memory CD45RA+ cells. Sequencing was performed with immunoSEQ multiplex PCR; in TCRdb, only in-frame clones are kept and a portion is missing. The table includes 1.5 million to 2.5 million clones, about 95% detected once. Source material: naive CD8+ T cells sorted from blood. Receptor source: a man aged 18-30 years in good health.

This chain connects TRBV4-1 to TRBJ1-3, with D tentatively TRBD1 (6 bases). This CDR3 region has 15 residues. In germline, CDR1 is MGHRA, CDR2 YSYEKL. V lost 1 base and J lost 5, with 12 bases in between. Here the CDR3 reads CASSQVVGGRNTIYF. The CDR3 bases are TGCGCCAGCAGCCAAGTCGTGGGGGGCCGAAACACCATATATTTT.

The chain has TRBV7-2 and TRBJ2-7; 8 bases align to TRBD2. V shed 5 bases and J 4 bases; nucleotides not matched to a gene: 10. Germline V lookup: CDR1 SGHTA, CDR2 FQGNSA. The CDR3 has 15 amino acids. Here the CDR3 DNA reads TGTGCCAGCAGCCCGCTAGCGGGTTCCCTTTACGAGCAGTACTTC. It translates to CASSPLAGSLYEQYF.

The chain joins TRBV7-8 to TRBJ2-7, with D possibly called TRBD1 or TRBD2 (5 bases each). The CDR3 has 13 residues. Germline V gene sequence: CDR1 SGHVS, CDR2 FQNEAQ. The V end was cut by 5 bases, the J end by 6 bases, with 14 bases between. CDR3 region: CASSPLTGAEQYF. CDR3 coding DNA: TGTGCCAGCAGCCCCCTGACCGGGGCCGAGCAGTACTTC.

This clone has just one count. The chain uses TRBV6-6 and TRBJ2-5; 7 nucleotides line up with TRBD1. CDR3 length: 16 residues. The junction had 9 bases not matched to a gene; V was cut back by 2 bases and J by 3 bases. Germline V gene sequence: CDR1 MNHNY, CDR2 SVGAGI (reference sequence). The CDR3 here is CASSYPPGDSEETQYF. The DNA of the CDR3 is TGTGCCAGCAGTTACCCACCCGGGGACAGCGAAGAGACCCAGTACTTC.

The chain carries TRBV7-9 and TRBJ2-2, with a weak D call TRBD2 (5 bases). Germline-derived CDR1 and CDR2 are SEHNR and FQNEAQ (reference sequence). This CDR3 has 13 residues. Trimming removed 6 bases at V and 6 bases at J, with 11 bases between. The CDR3 DNA sequence: TGTGCCAGCAGACTAGGAGTTTCCGGGGAGCTGTTTTTT. Its protein is CASRLGVSGELFF. The whole variable domain, filled in from reference TRBV7-9 and TRBJ2-2, reads DTGVSQNPRHKITKRGQNVTFRCDPISEHNRLYWYRQTLGQGPEFLTYFQNEAQLEKSRLLSDRFSAERPKGSFSTLEIQRTEQGDSAMYLCASRLGVSGELFFGEGSRLTVL.

V and J are TRBV6-5 and TRBJ2-5; 8 positions match TRBD2. In germline, CDR1 is MNHEY, CDR2 SVGAGI. V shed 5 bases and J 5 bases; nucleotides not matched to a gene: 10. There are 15 residues in the CDR3. The CDR3 is CASSMTAGVGETQYF. Written as DNA, the CDR3 is TGTGCCAGCAGTATGACAGCGGGAGTGGGGGAGACCCAGTACTTC.

V usage is TRBV4-1 and J usage is TRBJ1-1, with 7 bases matching TRBD1. This CDR3 has 16 residues. The V gene end was trimmed by 1 base and the J gene end by 5 bases; junction bases not matched to a gene: 10. Germline CDR1 and CDR2: MGHRA and YSYEKL. The CDR3 DNA sequence: TGCGCCAGCAGCCAAGTAATATCAGCACAGGGGACTGAAGCTTTCTTT. Residues: CASSQVISAQGTEAFF.

Regarding this clone: The sample contains more than one DNA sequence encoding this CDR3. This chain links TRBV6-5 with TRBJ2-5; 7 bases are a match to TRBD1. The J segment lost 3 bases and the V segment lost 6 bases, leaving 4 bases of the junction unmatched. Germline lookup yields CDR1 MNHEY and CDR2 SVGAGI. This CDR3 contains 13 residues. DNA of the CDR3: TGTGCCAGCAGCTGGGACAGAGAAGAGACCCAGTACTTC. This sequence encodes CASSWDREETQYF.

Worth noting for this clone: Its ends do not fully match the called genes, so a read error is possible. The rearrangement uses TRBV10-3 and TRBJ2-7; TRBD1 aligns across 11 bases. This CDR3 region has 14 residues. Germline-derived CDR1 and CDR2 are ENHRY and SYGVKD. CDR3 sequence reads: CAIHGGDRGVSPHF. CDR3 DNA: TGTGCCATCCACGGAGGGGACAGGGGGGTAAGTCCGCACTTC.

The gene calls are TRBV29-1 and TRBJ2-7; 12 nucleotides line up with TRBD1. After removal of 7 bases from V and 6 bases from J, the junction contained 7 bases not matched to a gene. This CDR3 is built from 13 residues. Germline lookup yields CDR1 SQVTM and CDR2 ANQGSEA. CDR3: CSGLGDRGLEQYF. The CDR3 nucleotides are TGCAGCGGGCTGGGGGACAGGGGGCTCGAGCAGTACTTC.

Concerning this clone: This same CDR3 is encoded by further DNA sequences in the sample. Written as DNA, the CDR3 is TGTGCCAGCAGCCTTGGGACGGCGAATTCACCCCTCCACTTT. This translates into CASSLGTANSPLHF. This chain uses TRBV27 with TRBJ1-6, with a weak D call TRBD1 (5 bases). Trimming shortened V by 6 bases and J by 7 bases, and 13 bases separated the two germline ends. The CDR3 extends over 14 amino acids. From germline, CDR1 is MNHEY and CDR2 SMNVEV (reference sequence).

In its sample, this clone was seen once. The chain has TRBV6-1 and TRBJ2-6; D is uncertain. V was cut by 1 base and J by 2 bases, with 9 bases left in between. The CDR3 totals 16 residues. Germline V gene data show CDR1 as MNHNS and CDR2 as SASEGT. For the CDR3, the DNA is TGTGCCAGCAGTGAAGAGGATAGTGCTGGGGCCAACGTCCTGACTTTC. Amino acid sequence: CASSEEDSAGANVLTF.

This clone was seen just once. This sequence joins TRBV7-9 and TRBJ2-5, with a tentative D call TRBD1 (6 bases). The CDR3 spans 15 residues. V shed 6 bases and J shed 2 bases, with 16 bases lying between them. CDR1 and CDR2 from the germline V gene are SEHNR and FQNEAQ (reference sequence). The CDR3 spells CASSSEQGYQETQYF. CDR3 nucleotide sequence: TGTGCCAGCAGTTCAGAACAGGGATATCAAGAGACCCAGTACTTC.

Here the CDR3 DNA reads TGTGCCAGCAGTGTTGGACAGGCCTCGGCCCAGTACTTC. Its translation is CASSVGQASAQYF. The gene calls are TRBV6-5 and TRBJ2-5; 7 bases align to TRBD1. CDR1 MNHEY and CDR2 SVGAGI come from the germline V gene. The CDR3 is 13 amino acids. The J segment lost 9 bases and the V segment lost 5 bases, leaving 9 bases of the junction unmatched.

The rearrangement uses TRBV7-9 and TRBJ1-1; tentative D call: TRBD1 (5 bases). CDR1 is SEHNR and CDR2 is FQNEAQ in the germline V gene (reference sequence). The CDR3 contains 13 residues. The germline V and J ends were trimmed by 5 bases and 0 bases, with 7 bases remaining between them. CDR3 nucleotide sequence: TGTGCCAGCAGCGTGACAGTGAACACTGAAGCTTTCTTT. Translation gives CASSVTVNTEAFF.

The chain combines TRBV5-5 with TRBJ1-5; D is possibly TRBD1 (6 bases). CDR3 length: 15 residues. In germline, CDR1 is SGHKS, CDR2 YYEKEE (reference sequence). The V and J ends lost 0 bases and 7 bases respectively, with 14 bases between them. In DNA, the CDR3 is TGTGCCAGCAGCTTGGAAGGGGAAAGGGGGCAGCCCCAGCATTTT. It codes for CASSLEGERGQPQHF.

The chain uses TRBV27 and TRBJ1-2; D unclear. This CDR3 has 18 residues. V lost 0 bases to trimming and J lost 5 bases, with 22 bases between them. CDR1 and CDR2 (germline): MNHEY, SMNVEV (reference sequence). Here the CDR3 reads CASSLSGIPGPELYGYTF. The DNA for the CDR3 is TGTGCCAGCAGTTTATCAGGGATTCCCGGCCCCGAGTTATATGGCTACACCTTC.

The CDR3 DNA reads TGCGCCAGCAGCTTAGATTCTTACGAGGGGACTGAAGCTTTCTTT. Its protein product is CASSLDSYEGTEAFF. The chain links TRBV5-1 to TRBJ1-1; a weak D match, TRBD1 (5 bases). The germline gives CDR1 SGHRS, CDR2 YFSETQ. V shed 2 bases and J shed 5 bases, with 16 bases lying between them. The CDR3 loop spans 15 amino acids.

This sequence joins TRBV28 and TRBJ1-4; 7 positions match TRBD1. CDR1 is MDHEN and CDR2 is SYDVKM in the germline V gene. The CDR3 runs to 12 residues. The V gene end was trimmed by 5 bases and the J gene end by 13 bases; junction bases not matched to a gene: 7. In DNA, the CDR3 is TGTGCCAGCAGTGCGACAGGGTTGGGACTGTTTTTT. Amino acid sequence: CASSATGLGLFF.

This chain connects TRBV5-5 to TRBJ2-3, with TRBD2 identical over 7 bases. Germline V lookup: CDR1 SGHKS, CDR2 YYEKEE (reference sequence). The CDR3 sequence is 13 residues long. J gave up 3 bases and V 7 bases, and 5 bases lay outside the gene matches. CDR3 coding DNA: TGTGCCAGCCAGCCGGGGGGTACAGATACGCAGTATTTT. Protein product: CASQPGGTDTQYF.

This chain links TRBV10-3 with TRBJ2-7; TRBD1 aligns across 8 bases. The CDR3 has 14 residues. V gave up 2 bases and J gave up 2 bases; unmatched junction bases: 2. Germline values: CDR1 ENHRY, CDR2 SYGVKD. CDR3 region: CAISEGDRTYEQYF. DNA for the CDR3: TGTGCCATCAGTGAGGGGGACAGGACCTACGAGCAGTACTTC.

V and J are TRBV6-1 and TRBJ2-7; D remains ambiguous. CDR3 length: 13 amino acids. Per the germline V gene, CDR1 is MNHNS and CDR2 is SASEGT. V was trimmed by 0 bases and J by 4 bases, leaving 7 bases between them. The CDR3 DNA sequence: TGTGCCAGCAGTGAAGCTCTAGAATACGAGCAGTACTTC. Translation gives CASSEALEYEQYF.

This clone came up once. CDR3 protein: CASSRSGPTNEKLFF. The CDR3 DNA reads as TGCGCCAGCAGCCGGAGTGGGCCGACTAATGAAAAACTGTTTTTT. The chain employs TRBV4-1 and TRBJ1-4; D is uncertain. The V end lost 4 bases, the J end lost 2 bases, and 11 bases lay between the germline ends. CDR1 is MGHRA and CDR2 is YSYEKL in the germline V gene. The CDR3 contains 15 residues.

This chain uses TRBV27 with TRBJ1-2, with no clear D. CDR3 length equals 13 residues. V gave up 3 bases and J gave up 5 bases, with 10 bases separating them. Looked up from germline, CDR1 is MNHEY and CDR2 is SMNVEV (reference sequence). The DNA of the CDR3 is TGTGCCAGCAGTTTTACTCCGGCGTATGGCTACACCTTC. It translates to CASSFTPAYGYTF.

The V and J genes are TRBV6-1 and TRBJ1-6; D unclear. In germline, CDR1 is MNHNS, CDR2 SASEGT. V was shortened by 0 bases and J by 10 bases, with 13 bases between the two germline ends. This CDR3 comprises 15 residues. The CDR3 DNA follows: TGTGCCAGCAGTGAAGCGCCCTCGTCGGGGTCACCCCTCCACTTT. Its protein product is CASSEAPSSGSPLHF.

The gene calls are TRBV28 and TRBJ1-5; possibly TRBD1 for D (6 bases). Germline V gives CDR1 MDHEN, CDR2 SYDVKM. CDR3 length: 18 amino acids. The V and J ends lost 1 base and 4 bases respectively, with 20 bases between them. CDR3 region: CASSLSGQSYFVNQPQHF. In nucleotides, the CDR3 is TGTGCCAGCAGTTTATCCGGACAGTCCTATTTCGTTAATCAGCCCCAGCATTTT.

The chain is built from TRBV7-9 and TRBJ2-7, with 7 nucleotides matching TRBD1. Germline values: CDR1 SEHNR, CDR2 FQNEAQ (reference sequence). This CDR3 spans 16 amino acids. With V trimmed by 1 base and J by 5 bases, 11 bases remained unmatched. The CDR3 DNA follows: TGTGCCAGCAGCTTAGTGGGAGAACAGGGGTACCACGAGCAGTACTTC. Translating it yields CASSLVGEQGYHEQYF.

This rearrangement joins TRBV5-1 to TRBJ1-6; 7 positions agree with TRBD1. J was trimmed by 7 bases and V by 1 base; bases with no gene match: 8. Germline CDR1 SGHRS, CDR2 YFSETQ. The CDR3 is 16 residues long. In DNA form, the CDR3 reads TGCGCCAGCAGCTTGTGGAGACAGGGAGGCAATTCACCCCTCCACTTT. It codes for CASSLWRQGGNSPLHF.